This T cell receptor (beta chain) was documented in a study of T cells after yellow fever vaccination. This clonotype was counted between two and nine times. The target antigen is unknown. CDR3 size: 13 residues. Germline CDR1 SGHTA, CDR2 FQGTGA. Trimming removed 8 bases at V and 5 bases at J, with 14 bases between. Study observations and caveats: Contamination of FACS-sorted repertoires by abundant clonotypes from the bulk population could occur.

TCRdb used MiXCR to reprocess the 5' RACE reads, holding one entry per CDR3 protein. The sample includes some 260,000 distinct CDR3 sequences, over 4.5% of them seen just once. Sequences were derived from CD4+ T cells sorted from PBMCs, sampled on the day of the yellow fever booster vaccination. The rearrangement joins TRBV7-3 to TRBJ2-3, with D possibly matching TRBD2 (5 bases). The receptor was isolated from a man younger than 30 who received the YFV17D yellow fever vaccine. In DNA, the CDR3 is TGTGCCAGCGCCAGTCGGGGAATAGATACGCAGTATTTT. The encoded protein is CASASRGIDTQYF.